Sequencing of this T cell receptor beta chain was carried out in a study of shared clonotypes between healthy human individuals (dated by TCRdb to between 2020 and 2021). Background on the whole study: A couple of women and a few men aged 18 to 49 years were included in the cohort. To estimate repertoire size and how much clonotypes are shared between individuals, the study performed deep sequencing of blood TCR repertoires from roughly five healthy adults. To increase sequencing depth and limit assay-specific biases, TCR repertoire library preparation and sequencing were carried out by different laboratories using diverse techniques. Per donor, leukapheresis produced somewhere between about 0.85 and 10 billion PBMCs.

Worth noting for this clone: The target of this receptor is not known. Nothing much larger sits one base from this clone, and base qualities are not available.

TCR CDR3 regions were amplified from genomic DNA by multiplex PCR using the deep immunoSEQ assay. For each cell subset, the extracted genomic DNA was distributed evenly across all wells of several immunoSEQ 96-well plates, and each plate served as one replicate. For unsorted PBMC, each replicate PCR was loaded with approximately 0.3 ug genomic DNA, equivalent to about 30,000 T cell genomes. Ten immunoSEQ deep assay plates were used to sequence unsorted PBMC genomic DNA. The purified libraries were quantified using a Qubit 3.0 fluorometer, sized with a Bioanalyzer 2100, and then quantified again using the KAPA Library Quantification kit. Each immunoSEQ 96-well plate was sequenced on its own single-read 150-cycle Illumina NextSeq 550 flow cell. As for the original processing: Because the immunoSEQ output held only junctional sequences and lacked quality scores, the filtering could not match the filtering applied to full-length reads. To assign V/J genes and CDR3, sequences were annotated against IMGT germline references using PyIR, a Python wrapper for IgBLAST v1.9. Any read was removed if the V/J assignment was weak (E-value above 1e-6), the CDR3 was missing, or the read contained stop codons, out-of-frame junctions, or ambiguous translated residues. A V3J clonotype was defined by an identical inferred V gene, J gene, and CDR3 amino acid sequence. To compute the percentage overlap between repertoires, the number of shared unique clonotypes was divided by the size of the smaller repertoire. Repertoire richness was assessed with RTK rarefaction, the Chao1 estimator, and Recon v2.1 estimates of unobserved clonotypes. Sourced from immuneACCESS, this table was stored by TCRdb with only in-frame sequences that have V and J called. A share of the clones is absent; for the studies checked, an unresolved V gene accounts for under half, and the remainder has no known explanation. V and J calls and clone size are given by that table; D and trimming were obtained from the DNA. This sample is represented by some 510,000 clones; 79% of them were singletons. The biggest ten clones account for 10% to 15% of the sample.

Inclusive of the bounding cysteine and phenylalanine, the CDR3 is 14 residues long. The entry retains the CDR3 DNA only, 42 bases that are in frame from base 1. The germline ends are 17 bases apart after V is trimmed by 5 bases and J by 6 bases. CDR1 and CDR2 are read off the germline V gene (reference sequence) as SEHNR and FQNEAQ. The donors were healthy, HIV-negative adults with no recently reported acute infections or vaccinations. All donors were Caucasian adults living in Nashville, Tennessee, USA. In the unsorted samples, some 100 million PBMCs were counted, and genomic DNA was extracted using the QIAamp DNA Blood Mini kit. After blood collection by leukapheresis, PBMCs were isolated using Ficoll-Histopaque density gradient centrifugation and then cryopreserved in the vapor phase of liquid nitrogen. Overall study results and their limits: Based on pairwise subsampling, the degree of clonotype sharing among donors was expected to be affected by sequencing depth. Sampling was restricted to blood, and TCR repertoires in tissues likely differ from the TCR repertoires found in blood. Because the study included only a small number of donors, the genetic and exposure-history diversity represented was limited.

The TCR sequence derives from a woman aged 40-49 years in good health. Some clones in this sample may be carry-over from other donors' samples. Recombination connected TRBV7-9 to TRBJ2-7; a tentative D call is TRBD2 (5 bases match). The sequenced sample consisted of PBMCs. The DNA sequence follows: TGTGCCAGCAGCCGCCTACTAGTCGGTCGCGAGCAGTACTTC. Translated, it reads CASSRLLVGREQYF.